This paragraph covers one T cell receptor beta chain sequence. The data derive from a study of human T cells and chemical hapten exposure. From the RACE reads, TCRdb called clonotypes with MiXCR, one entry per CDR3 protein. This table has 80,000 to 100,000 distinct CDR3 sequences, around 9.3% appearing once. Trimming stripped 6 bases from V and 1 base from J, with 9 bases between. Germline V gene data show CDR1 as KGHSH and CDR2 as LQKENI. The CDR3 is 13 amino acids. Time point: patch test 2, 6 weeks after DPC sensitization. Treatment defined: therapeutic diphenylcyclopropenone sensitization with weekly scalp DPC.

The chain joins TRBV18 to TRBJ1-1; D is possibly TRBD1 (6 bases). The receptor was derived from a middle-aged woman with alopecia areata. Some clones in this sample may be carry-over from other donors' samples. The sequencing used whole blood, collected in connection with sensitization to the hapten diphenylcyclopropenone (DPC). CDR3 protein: CASSGGQNTEAFF. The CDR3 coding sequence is TGTGCCAGCTCCGGGGGACAGAACACTGAAGCTTTCTTT.